These 7 T cell receptor beta chains were all obtained from the same sample, sequenced in a study of neoadjuvant anti-PD-1 for oral cavity cancer. The time point here: after neoadjuvant nivolumab, at surgical resection. Sequencing used immunoSEQ multiplex PCR; TCRdb keeps in-frame clones, though not all of them. In the table there are around 70,000 clones, approximately 81% of which are singletons. The source was PBMCs, collected after nivolumab (anti-PD-1) treatment. The receptors were gathered from a person aged 40 to 85 with oral cavity squamous cell carcinoma.

V and J are TRBV28 and TRBJ1-2, with D possibly TRBD1 on 5 matching bases. The V gene lost 4 bases and the J gene lost 0 bases, with 12 bases spanning the gap. In germline, CDR1 is MDHEN, CDR2 SYDVKM. The CDR3 sequence is 15 residues long. DNA of the CDR3: TGTGCCAGCAGTTCCCCAGGGCGAGCTAACTATGGCTACACCTTC. Translated, it gives CASSSPGRANYGYTF.

Worth noting for this clone: Other nucleotide sequences from this sample produce the same CDR3. The CDR3 reads CASSLGGSSYNEQFF. The DNA for the CDR3 is TGTGCCAGTAGTCTTGGAGGTAGCTCCTACAATGAGCAGTTCTTC. The rearrangement links TRBV19 to TRBJ2-1, with D tentatively TRBD2 (5 bases). The ends were cut back, 5 bases at V and 0 bases at J, with 11 bases in the middle. Germline CDR1 LNHDA, CDR2 SQIVND (reference sequence). The CDR3 length is 15 residues.

The J gene is TRBJ2-7, the V gene TRBV28; 8 nucleotides match TRBD2. Germline lookup yields CDR1 MDHEN and CDR2 SYDVKM. The J segment lost 4 bases and the V segment lost 5 bases, leaving 13 bases of the junction unmatched. The CDR3 sequence is 16 residues long. In DNA, the CDR3 is TGTGCCAGCAGTGCCCCCCCCGGGGTAGCGGGGTACGAGCAGTACTTC. Its protein is CASSAPPGVAGYEQYF.

The chain combines TRBV5-4 with TRBJ1-2; possible D gene TRBD1, 5 bases. Germline CDR1 is SGHNT and CDR2 is YYREEE (reference sequence). Trimming stripped 4 bases from V and 8 bases from J, with 15 bases between. CDR3 length equals 13 residues. The CDR3 sequence is CASSPRGAWGYTF. The CDR3 region has the DNA TGTGCCAGCAGCCCCCGGGGCGCTTGGGGCTACACCTTC.

V usage is TRBV6-1 and J usage is TRBJ2-7, with D possibly being TRBD2 (5 bases). Trimming removed 3 bases at V and 1 base at J, with 10 bases between. CDR3 length: 14 residues. Germline CDR1 reads MNHNS; CDR2 reads SASEGT. CDR3 coding DNA: TGTGCCAGCAGTGAGGAGGACGTGTCCTACGAGCAGTACTTC. Amino acids: CASSEEDVSYEQYF.

The chain uses TRBV5-1 and TRBJ2-5, with 8 bases matching TRBD1. The V gene's germline CDR1 is SGHRS and CDR2 YFSETQ. CDR3 length: 14 residues. V was pared by 3 bases and J by 1 base, with 2 bases of the junction left unmatched. CDR3 DNA sequence: TGCGCCAGCAGCTCGGGACAGGCCCAAGAGACCCAGTACTTC. Protein product: CASSSGQAQETQYF.

This clone was found once. The V gene is TRBV11-2, the J gene TRBJ2-3; the match to TRBD2 covers 13 bases. The germline CDR1 and CDR2 sequences are SGHAT and FQNNGV. The ends lost 5 bases at V and 5 bases at J; junction bases unmatched: 10. The CDR3 runs 17 residues. DNA of the CDR3: TGTGCCAGCAGCCCTAGGACTAGCGGGAGAATTGGAGATACGCAGTATTTT. Residues: CASSPRTSGRIGDTQYF. The full variable domain, in which reference TRBV11-2 and TRBJ2-3 provide the parts outside the CDR3, is EAGVAQSPRYKIIEKRQSVAFWCNPISGHATLYWYQQILGQGPKLLIQFQNNGVVDDSQLPKDRFSAERLKGVDSTLKIQPAKLEDSAVYLCASSPRTSGRIGDTQYFGPGTRLTVL.